The 9 T cell receptor beta chains below were found in one sample sequenced in a study of CD8+CD57+ T cells in acquired aplastic anemia. CDR3 and TCR beta VDJ profiling relied on a genomic DNA template. Via MiXCR, TCRdb re-called the reads, giving one row per CDR3 protein. Here the sample spans hundreds of thousands of distinct CDR3 sequences, roughly a third being singletons. Patients included in sequencing had previously demonstrated CD8+CD57+ cell expansion by flow cytometry. The sequencing input was sorted CD4+, CD8+, or CD8+CD57+ T cells (not recorded which) from PBMCs. These receptors originate from a human donor with aplastic anemia.

This clonotype was seen ten or more times. The rearrangement joins TRBV4-3 to TRBJ1-2, with a weak D call TRBD1 (6 bases). Germline CDR1 and CDR2: LGHNA and YSLEER. This CDR3 contains 14 residues. Trimming took 6 bases from V and 8 from J, leaving 19 bases between them. The CDR3 is CASSLAQGRIGYTF. The CDR3, as DNA: TGCGCCAGCAGTCTTGCGCAGGGGAGGATAGGCTACACCTTC.

At least ten counts were recorded for this clonotype. The chain carries TRBV29-1 and TRBJ2-2; D call uncertain. Germline V gene lookup returns CDR1 SQVTM and CDR2 ANQGSEA. The CDR3 covers 14 residues. The V gene lost 4 bases and the J gene lost 3 bases, with 12 bases spanning the gap. CDR3 DNA sequence: TGCAGCGTTGTCGCCGGGCTGCACACCGGGGAGCTGTTTTTT. This translates into CSVVAGLHTGELFF.

This clonotype appeared a few times. The CDR3: CASSTETNEQFF. In nucleotides, the CDR3 is TGTGCCAGCAGTACCGAAACCAATGAGCAGTTCTTC. This chain uses TRBV11-2 with TRBJ2-1; D call uncertain. This CDR3 is 12 amino acids long. Germline V gene lookup returns CDR1 SGHAT and CDR2 FQNNGV. V was trimmed by 6 bases and J by 6 bases, leaving 9 bases between them.

This clonotype was seen only a few times. The chain links TRBV6-1 to TRBJ2-7; TRBD2 agrees at 13 bases. The germline V gene has CDR1 MNHNS and CDR2 SASEGT. This CDR3 is built from 13 residues. V lost 6 bases, J lost 9 bases, and 5 bases stayed unmatched. CDR3 loop: CASSGGLAGLQYF. CDR3 sequence (DNA): TGTGCCAGCAGCGGGGGACTAGCGGGACTGCAGTACTTC.

V and J are TRBV2 and TRBJ2-7; 7 bases are a match to TRBD1. Germline V gene lookup returns CDR1 SNHLY and CDR2 FYNNEI. The V and J ends lost 5 bases and 2 bases, in that order; junction bases with no gene match: 9. This CDR3 contains 15 residues. The CDR3 is CASSYNTGQAYEQYF. The CDR3 bases are TGTGCCAGCAGTTATAATACCGGACAGGCCTACGAGCAGTACTTC.

The chain combines TRBV4-3 with TRBJ1-1, with TRBD1 identical over 7 bases. V lost 4 bases to trimming and J lost 5 bases; unmatched junction nucleotides: 7. CDR3 length: 14 amino acids. Germline loops: CDR1 LGHNA, CDR2 YSLEER. The CDR3 DNA is TGCGCCAGCAGCCTAGAACGACAGGGAACTGAAGCTTTCTTT. Amino acids: CASSLERQGTEAFF.

This clonotype was seen ten or more times. This rearrangement joins TRBV5-5 to TRBJ1-2; D is ambiguous. The V gene's germline CDR1 is SGHKS and CDR2 YYEKEE (reference sequence). Trimming cost V 1 base and J 2 bases, with 9 bases left between them. The CDR3 contains 14 residues. CDR3 sequence: CASSLSQLNYGYTF. For the CDR3, the DNA is TGTGCCAGCAGCTTGTCCCAGCTGAACTATGGCTACACCTTC.

With regard to this clonotype: A much larger clone lies a single base off, so this may be a read error. This chain links TRBV29-1 with TRBJ2-1, with 8 bases aligning to TRBD2. The CDR3 is 11 residues long. CDR1 is SQVTM and CDR2 is ANQGSEA in the germline V gene. Unmatched junction bases numbered 9, after V lost 5 bases and J lost 15 bases. CDR3 in amino acids: CSVTAGGGGFF. The CDR3 DNA is TGCAGCGTTACCGCGGGGGGCGGCGGGTTCTTC.

As concerns this clonotype: A read error may produce the germline difference seen at one junction end. The rearrangement uses TRBV10-1 and TRBJ2-5, with D perhaps matching TRBD1 (5 bases). This CDR3 has 13 amino acids. Germline V gene sequence: CDR1 WNHNN, CDR2 SYGVQD (reference sequence). CDR3 coding DNA: TGTGCCAGCACGGCCAGGGTAATAGAGACCCAGTACTTC. It codes for CASTARVIETQYF.